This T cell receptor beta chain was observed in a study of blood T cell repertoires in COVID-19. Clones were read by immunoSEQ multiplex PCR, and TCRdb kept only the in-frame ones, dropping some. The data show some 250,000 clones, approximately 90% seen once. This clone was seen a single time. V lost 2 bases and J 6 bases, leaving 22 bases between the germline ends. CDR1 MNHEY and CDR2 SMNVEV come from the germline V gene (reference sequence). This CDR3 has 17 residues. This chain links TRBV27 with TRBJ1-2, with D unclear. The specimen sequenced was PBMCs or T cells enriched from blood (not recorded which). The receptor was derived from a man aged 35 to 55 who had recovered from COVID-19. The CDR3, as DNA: TGTGCCAGCAGTTTAACGGTTAATGTAGGGAGTACAAATGGCTACACCTTC. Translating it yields CASSLTVNVGSTNGYTF.